This TCR beta chain was sequenced in a study of blood T cell repertoires in COVID-19. For the study at large: The origin of the acute and convalescent COVID-19 samples was the United States, Italy and Spain.

Original analysis: Reference gene primer amplification gave nucleated cell count estimates. Using immunoSEQ multiplex PCR, the repertoire was profiled, and TCRdb retains in-frame clones only, with some absent. That table is the source of V, J and clone size, and D and trimming were worked out from the DNA. The table shows some 320,000 clones, with 85% to 90% occurring only once. Enrollment of patients from Seattle took place during active infection, with longitudinal follow-up. The TCR sequence derives from a woman in her 30s with COVID-19, enrolled during active disease. Sequenced input: peripheral blood.

The CDR3: CASSLRVPVGDQPQHF. The CDR3 DNA reads TGTGCCAGCAGTTTACGGGTCCCGGTAGGAGATCAGCCCCAGCATTTT. This rearrangement joins TRBV27 to TRBJ1-5; D unresolved. Trimming shortened V by 2 bases and J by 5 bases, and 16 bases separated the two germline ends. This CDR3 region has 16 residues. Looked up from germline, CDR1 is MNHEY and CDR2 is SMNVEV (reference sequence).